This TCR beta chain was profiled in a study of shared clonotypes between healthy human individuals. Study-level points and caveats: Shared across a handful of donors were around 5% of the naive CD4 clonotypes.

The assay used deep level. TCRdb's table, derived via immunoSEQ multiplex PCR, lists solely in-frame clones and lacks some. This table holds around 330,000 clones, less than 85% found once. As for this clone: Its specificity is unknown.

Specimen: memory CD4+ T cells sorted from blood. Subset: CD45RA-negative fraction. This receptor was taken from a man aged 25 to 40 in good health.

This chain's CDR3 is CASSRPGVLTTGAFF. The CDR3 DNA reads TGTGCCAGCAGCAGACCGGGAGTTCTTACCACCGGGGCTTTCTTT. The chain couples TRBV28 to TRBJ1-1; no clear D. The CDR3 covers 15 residues. CDR1 is MDHEN, CDR2 SYDVKM, per germline. V was trimmed by 6 bases and J by 11 bases, leaving 25 bases between them.